These 9 T cell receptor beta chains were sequenced from one sample in a study of T cell clonality in common variable immunodeficiency. TCRdb keeps only in-frame clones here, not all; method: immunoSEQ multiplex PCR. Sampling found about 81,000 clones, none seen once. Sequencing was performed on peripheral blood mononuclear cells. Source of these receptors: a person aged 18-69 years in good health.

This clone was seen ten or more times. The read is 3 residues too short to cover the CDR3 end, so that end is filled in from the germline J gene. The J gene is TRBJ2-7, the V gene TRBV9; 12 bases are shared with TRBD2. The CDR3 is made up of 15 amino acids. V was clipped by 3 bases and J by 4 bases; unmatched bases: 5. CDR1 and CDR2 from the germline V gene are SGDLS and YYNGEE. This CDR3 is CASSADGLAGYEQYF. The sequenced part of the CDR3 DNA is TGTGCCAGCAGCGCCGACGGACTAGCGGGATACGAG.

This clone was recorded at least ten times. The CDR3 end is not reached by the read, which stops 3 residues before it; the germline J gene fills it in. The chain recombines TRBV29-1 with TRBJ2-2; D might be TRBD2 (6 bases). V was cut by 1 base and J by 0 bases, with 9 bases left in between. CDR3 length equals 15 residues. Germline V gene data show CDR1 as SQVTM and CDR2 as ANQGSEA. The CDR3: CSVEGRGANTGELFF. The CDR3 bases that were read are TGCAGCGTTGAAGGGCGGGGAGCGAACACCGGGGAG.

This clone was seen ten or more times. The read ends 3 residues shy of where the CDR3 ends; the end is completed using the germline J gene. This sequence joins TRBV28 and TRBJ2-7; TRBD2 aligns across 10 bases. This CDR3 comprises 14 residues. With 3 bases clipped from V and 2 bases from J, the junction kept 1 base outside the gene matches. The germline V gene encodes CDR1 MDHEN and CDR2 SYDVKM. CDR3 region: CASSFLAGAYEQYF. The CDR3 DNA, read in part, is TGTGCCAGCAGTTTTCTAGCGGGAGCCTACGAG.

This clone appeared a few times. The CDR3 end is not reached by the read, which stops 3 residues before it; the germline J gene fills it in. This chain joins TRBV7-9 and TRBJ2-1; D remains ambiguous. The CDR3 is made up of 13 amino acids. Trimming took off 3 bases at V and 9 bases at J, with 12 bases between the two ends. The germline V gene has CDR1 SEHNR and CDR2 FQNEAQ (reference sequence). CDR3 DNA, as far as it was read: TGTGCCAGCAGCTTTCCTAATAGCAGTGAG. Protein: CASSFPNSSE. The full CDR3 sequence reads CASSFPNSSEQFF.

This clone was observed many times. From the germline J gene comes the end of the CDR3, since the read stops 3 residues before it. The rearrangement uses TRBV5-1 and TRBJ2-7; 11 nucleotides align to TRBD1. CDR3 size: 15 residues. CDR1 SGHRS and CDR2 YFSETQ come from the germline V gene. V shed 2 bases, J shed 5 bases, and the junction held 6 bases outside the gene matches. The sequenced part of the CDR3 DNA is TGCGCCAGCAGCTTACGGACAGGGGGCGGCGACGAG. Translation: CASSLRTGGGDE. From start to end, the CDR3 is CASSLRTGGGDEQYF.

This clone was observed at least ten times. The read ends 3 residues early relative to the CDR3; the germline J gene fills the gap. The chain recombines TRBV6-2 or TRBV6-3 with TRBJ2-1; maybe TRBD1 (6 bases). The germline CDR1 and CDR2 sequences are MNHEY and SVGEGT. V was trimmed by 7 bases and J by 3 bases, leaving 10 bases between them. CDR3 length: 13 amino acids. Partial CDR3 DNA: TGTGCCAGCATCAGGGGAGACTACAATGAG. Translating it yields CASIRGDYNE. The CDR3 as a whole reads CASIRGDYNEQFF.

The sample holds many counts of this clone. The CDR3 goes on 3 residues after the read ends, and that part is filled in from the germline J gene. The chain combines TRBV2 with TRBJ1-5, with 12 positions matching TRBD1. Germline V gene data show CDR1 as SNHLY and CDR2 as FYNNEI. The CDR3 totals 15 residues. V trimming: 6 bases; J trimming: 2 bases; junction bases outside the gene matches: 2. The CDR3 DNA, read in part, is TGTGCCAGCAGAGGGACAGGGGGCGGCAATCAGCCC. Amino acids: CASRGTGGGNQP. The whole CDR3 region reads CASRGTGGGNQPQHF.

This clone was seen many times. From the germline J gene comes the end of the CDR3, since the read stops 3 residues before it. The chain joins TRBV7-3 to TRBJ2-3; 8 positions agree with TRBD1. This CDR3 region has 15 residues. Germline V CDR1 and CDR2: SGHTA, FQGTGA. The junction had 6 bases not matched to a gene; V was cut back by 5 bases and J by 2 bases. The sequenced CDR3 bases are TGTGCCAGCAGCCTCACAGGGGGTCACACAGATACG. Protein product: CASSLTGGHTDT. The entire CDR3 protein is CASSLTGGHTDTQYF.

This clone was recorded at least ten times. The CDR3 end falls 3 residues outside the read, so it is completed with the germline J gene. The V call is TRBV2, the J call TRBJ2-7; 9 nucleotides match TRBD2. CDR3 length equals 15 residues. V gave up 4 bases and J gave up 4 bases; unmatched junction bases: 8. From germline, CDR1 is SNHLY and CDR2 FYNNEI. The CDR3 bases that were read are TGTGCCAGCAGTGTGGCACTAGCGGGTACATACGAG. It codes for CASSVALAGTYE. From start to end, the CDR3 is CASSVALAGTYEQYF.